The rows below give T cell receptor beta chains drawn from one sample of a study of T cells in localized non-small cell lung cancer. Repertoires were generated with immunoSEQ multiplex PCR, while TCRdb's copy carries only in-frame clones and drops some. The table records about 25,000 clones, more than 85% of them present only once. The source was peripheral blood, collected before any cancer treatment. Every receptor here comes from a man aged 35 to 70 with stage III squamous cell lung carcinoma. The CDR3 runs from the conserved cysteine through the conserved F or W. Each record gives: V gene, D gene, clone size, J gene, CDR3 DNA, CDR3 protein. The D gene is left open where the match is weak. Some rows have no size entry. The others give once, few or many, or a class for an expanded clone.

v_call: TRBV5-4
d_call: TRBD2
clone_size: -
j_call: TRBJ2-2
cdr3_nt: TGTGCCAGCAGCCCATTGACTAGCGGGGAAGTTAAAGGGGAGCTGTTTTTT
cdr3_aa: CASSPLTSGEVKGELFF

v_call: TRBV30
d_call: -
clone_size: -
j_call: TRBJ1-1
cdr3_nt: TGTGCCTGGAGTGTTAGAGGGAACACTGAAGCTTTCTTT
cdr3_aa: CAWSVRGNTEAFF

v_call: TRBV4-3
d_call: -
clone_size: once
j_call: TRBJ2-5
cdr3_nt: TGCGCCAGCAGCCTCCCTGGTAACGCCGTCGAGACCCAGTACTTC
cdr3_aa: CASSLPGNAVETQYF

v_call: TRBV27
d_call: TRBD1
clone_size: -
j_call: TRBJ1-1
cdr3_nt: TGTGCCAGCAGTCGACGGACAGGGAACACTGAAGCTTTCTTT
cdr3_aa: CASSRRTGNTEAFF

v_call: TRBV4-2
d_call: TRBD1
clone_size: once
j_call: TRBJ1-1
cdr3_nt: TGTGCCAGCAGCCCCCCCGAGGGACAGGGGGGCGCTGAAGCTTTCTTT
cdr3_aa: CASSPPEGQGGAEAFF

v_call: TRBV28
d_call: -
clone_size: -
j_call: TRBJ1-5
cdr3_nt: TGTGCCATAGAAAATAGCAATCAGCCCCAGCATTTT
cdr3_aa: CAIENSNQPQHF

v_call: TRBV2
d_call: TRBD2
clone_size: -
j_call: TRBJ2-1
cdr3_nt: TGTGCCAGCAGTCGATTAGCGGGACACAACAATGAGCAGTTCTTC
cdr3_aa: CASSRLAGHNNEQFF

v_call: TRBV6-1
d_call: -
clone_size: -
j_call: TRBJ1-1
cdr3_nt: TGTGCCAGCAGTGAAGGATTTAATAGGGGCACTGAAGCTTTCTTT
cdr3_aa: CASSEGFNRGTEAFF

v_call: TRBV6-4
d_call: -
clone_size: once
j_call: TRBJ2-1
cdr3_nt: TGTGCCAGCAGTTTTCGGCACCTCCAGATCCCAGATGAGCAGTTCTTC
cdr3_aa: CASSFRHLQIPDEQFF

v_call: TRBV5-1
d_call: TRBD1
clone_size: once
j_call: TRBJ2-5
cdr3_nt: TGCGCCAGCAGCTTACAGGGGAGCGTGGAGACCCAGTACTTC
cdr3_aa: CASSLQGSVETQYF

v_call: TRBV19
d_call: -
clone_size: -
j_call: TRBJ2-7
cdr3_nt: TGTGCCAGTAGTACCGGGACTCCTATTGGGTCCTACGAGCAGTACTTC
cdr3_aa: CASSTGTPIGSYEQYF

v_call: TRBV9
d_call: -
clone_size: -
j_call: TRBJ2-6
cdr3_nt: TGTGCCAGCAGCCCTACCGGGGGACCCGGGGCCAACGTCCTGACTTTC
cdr3_aa: CASSPTGGPGANVLTF

v_call: TRBV30
d_call: -
clone_size: -
j_call: TRBJ1-5
cdr3_nt: TGTGCCTGGAGTGGGCAGTTCAATCAGCCCCAGCATTTT
cdr3_aa: CAWSGQFNQPQHF

v_call: TRBV27
d_call: -
clone_size: -
j_call: TRBJ2-7
cdr3_nt: TGTGCCAGCGGACCGAACTACGAGCAGTACTTC
cdr3_aa: CASGPNYEQYF

v_call: TRBV29-1
d_call: TRBD1
clone_size: once
j_call: TRBJ1-2
cdr3_nt: TGCAGCGTTGAAAACCGGGGACAGGGGAATGCTGGCTACACCTTC
cdr3_aa: CSVENRGQGNAGYTF

v_call: TRBV28
d_call: TRBD2
clone_size: -
j_call: TRBJ2-7
cdr3_nt: TGTTCTAGCGGGGGTTTGAGTGGGCAGTACTTC
cdr3_aa: CSSGGLSGQYF

v_call: TRBV4-3
d_call: -
clone_size: -
j_call: TRBJ1-3
cdr3_nt: TGCGCCAGCAGCCAAGACAGCGGCTCTGGAAACACCATATATTTT
cdr3_aa: CASSQDSGSGNTIYF

v_call: TRBV7-2
d_call: TRBD2
clone_size: -
j_call: TRBJ2-1
cdr3_nt: TGTGCCAGCAGCTTTTCTACCGGACTAGCGGTTTACAATGAGCAGTTCTTC
cdr3_aa: CASSFSTGLAVYNEQFF

v_call: TRBV5-1
d_call: TRBD2
clone_size: -
j_call: TRBJ2-3
cdr3_nt: TGCGCCAGCAGCCGGCGGCCTAGCGGGGGGGACACAGATACGCAGTATTTT
cdr3_aa: CASSRRPSGGDTDTQYF

v_call: TRBV9
d_call: -
clone_size: -
j_call: TRBJ2-2
cdr3_nt: TGTGCCAGCAGCGTGGGGCAGGGGACCGGGGAGCTGTTTTTT
cdr3_aa: CASSVGQGTGELFF

v_call: TRBV12-5
d_call: -
clone_size: -
j_call: TRBJ2-5
cdr3_nt: TGTGCTAGTGGTCGACAGATCCAAGAGACCCAGTACTTC
cdr3_aa: CASGRQIQETQYF

v_call: TRBV20-1
d_call: -
clone_size: -
j_call: TRBJ2-5
cdr3_nt: TGCAGTGCTAGAGCCCCCGGGACCCAGTACTTC
cdr3_aa: CSARAPGTQYF

v_call: TRBV7-3
d_call: TRBD2
clone_size: -
j_call: TRBJ2-1
cdr3_nt: TGTGCCAGCAGCTCGGGACTAGCGGGCTACAATGAGCAGTTCTTC
cdr3_aa: CASSSGLAGYNEQFF

v_call: TRBV2
d_call: -
clone_size: -
j_call: TRBJ1-2
cdr3_nt: TGTGCCAGCAGTTCTGACAGGACAGCTAACTATGGCTACACCTTC
cdr3_aa: CASSSDRTANYGYTF

v_call: TRBV6-6
d_call: TRBD2
clone_size: -
j_call: TRBJ2-3
cdr3_nt: TGTGCCAGCAGTACCCGACTAGCGGCAGCAACAGATACGCAGTATTTT
cdr3_aa: CASSTRLAAATDTQYF

v_call: TRBV19
d_call: -
clone_size: -
j_call: TRBJ1-2
cdr3_nt: TGTGCCAGTAGTACAGGGACCTATGGCTACACCTTC
cdr3_aa: CASSTGTYGYTF

v_call: TRBV28
d_call: -
clone_size: -
j_call: TRBJ2-5
cdr3_nt: TGTGCCAGCACCGGGACACCCCAAGAGACCCAGTACTTC
cdr3_aa: CASTGTPQETQYF

v_call: TRBV28
d_call: TRBD1
clone_size: -
j_call: TRBJ1-6
cdr3_nt: TGTGCCAGCAGTTTTGGGACAGGGGGATCGAAATCACCCCTCCACTTT
cdr3_aa: CASSFGTGGSKSPLHF

v_call: TRBV5-5
d_call: TRBD2
clone_size: -
j_call: TRBJ2-7
cdr3_nt: TGTGCCAGCACCCCCGGGAGGGACCCCTACGAGCAGTACTTC
cdr3_aa: CASTPGRDPYEQYF

v_call: TRBV7-3
d_call: -
clone_size: -
j_call: TRBJ2-5
cdr3_nt: TGTGCCAGCAGCTTATTTGGCAGGGTCCAAGAGACCCAGTACTTC
cdr3_aa: CASSLFGRVQETQYF

v_call: TRBV16
d_call: -
clone_size: few
j_call: TRBJ1-2
cdr3_nt: TGTGCCAGCAGCCAATCCCGAGGACCCAGGGGCTACACCTTC
cdr3_aa: CASSQSRGPRGYTF

v_call: TRBV7-2
d_call: -
clone_size: -
j_call: TRBJ2-1
cdr3_nt: TGTGCCAGCAGCTCAATAGGGTGGGAGGACAATGAGCAGTTCTTC
cdr3_aa: CASSSIGWEDNEQFF

v_call: TRBV9
d_call: TRBD1
clone_size: -
j_call: TRBJ1-1
cdr3_nt: TGTGCCAGCAGCAGGACAGGGGCAATGAACACTGAAGCTTTCTTT
cdr3_aa: CASSRTGAMNTEAFF

v_call: TRBV18
d_call: -
clone_size: -
j_call: TRBJ2-7
cdr3_nt: TGTGCCAGCTCACCTCAGGGGGGCTCCTACGAGCAGTACTTC
cdr3_aa: CASSPQGGSYEQYF

v_call: TRBV2
d_call: TRBD1
clone_size: -
j_call: TRBJ2-5
cdr3_nt: TGTGCCAGCAGTGTTGACAGGGGGAGAGAGACCCAGTACTTC
cdr3_aa: CASSVDRGRETQYF

v_call: TRBV4-3
d_call: -
clone_size: -
j_call: TRBJ2-2
cdr3_nt: TGCGCCAGCAGCCGGGAAGACAGGTACACCGGGGAGCTGTTTTTT
cdr3_aa: CASSREDRYTGELFF

v_call: TRBV5-1
d_call: TRBD2
clone_size: -
j_call: TRBJ2-5
cdr3_nt: TGCGCCAGCAGCTTGGCGGGGGGGCGGGAGACCCAGTACTTC
cdr3_aa: CASSLAGGRETQYF

v_call: TRBV5-4
d_call: TRBD1
clone_size: -
j_call: TRBJ2-7
cdr3_nt: TGTGCCAGCAGCTTAGGGGACAGGGGGAACGAGCAGTACTTC
cdr3_aa: CASSLGDRGNEQYF

v_call: TRBV5-4
d_call: TRBD2
clone_size: -
j_call: TRBJ2-3
cdr3_nt: TGTGCCACCGTGCCGGGGAGGGACACAGATACGCAGTATTTT
cdr3_aa: CATVPGRDTDTQYF

v_call: TRBV5-6
d_call: TRBD1
clone_size: -
j_call: TRBJ1-6
cdr3_nt: TGTGCCAGCAGCCCGGAGACAGGGACCTCACCCCTCCACTTT
cdr3_aa: CASSPETGTSPLHF

v_call: TRBV28
d_call: -
clone_size: -
j_call: TRBJ1-1
cdr3_nt: TGTGCCAGCAGTACTCTTGTCACTGAAGCTTTCTTT
cdr3_aa: CASSTLVTEAFF

v_call: TRBV5-1
d_call: -
clone_size: -
j_call: TRBJ2-5
cdr3_nt: TGCGCCAGCAGCTTGGAAGGGTTTGGAGAAGAGACCCAGTACTTC
cdr3_aa: CASSLEGFGEETQYF

v_call: TRBV9
d_call: -
clone_size: few
j_call: TRBJ1-2
cdr3_nt: TGTGCCAGCAGCGTAGGCGGGATCCGTATGGGAGGCTACACCTTC
cdr3_aa: CASSVGGIRMGGYTF

v_call: TRBV18
d_call: -
clone_size: -
j_call: TRBJ2-1
cdr3_nt: TGTGCCAGCTCTCGAGAGACCGGGACTTTCAATGAGCAGTTCTTC
cdr3_aa: CASSRETGTFNEQFF

v_call: TRBV2
d_call: -
clone_size: once
j_call: TRBJ2-1
cdr3_nt: TGTGCCAGCTCCGGCGGGACGGCGGGCAATGAGCAGTTCTTC
cdr3_aa: CASSGGTAGNEQFF